This T cell receptor (beta chain) is from a study of T-cell reconstitution after alpha-beta-depleted transplantation in children (dated by TCRdb to about 2016). About the investigation overall: T-cell immune reconstitution after TCRalphabeta/CD19-depleted allogeneic hematopoietic cell transplantation in children was quantitatively tracked in the study by means of TCR repertoire profiling.

The library came from PCR. The sequencer listed for this sample is Illumina HiSeq 2500. To normalize quantification of the TCRbeta repertoire, the TCR libraries were built with molecular barcoding that relied on unique molecular identifiers. TCRdb itself trimmed the public reads at Q25 with fastp, ran MiXCR and retained productive beta chains. Each record represents a unique CDR3 protein, reported with the most common genes and DNA among its rows. The sample records hundreds of thousands of distinct CDR3 sequences, around 12% of which are singletons. About 0.77% of the sample belongs to the ten largest clones. What this sample's treatment or condition label stands for: allogeneic hematopoietic cell transplantation with graft depleted of TCRalphabeta T cells and CD19 B cells. The children who served as transplant recipients had been given grafts of TCRalphabeta/CD19-depleted allogeneic hematopoietic cells.

Worth noting for this clonotype: Its cognate antigen has yet to be identified. Base qualities are missing; no much larger clone stands one base away.

The study at large found these results: The frequencies of hyperexpanded clones fell over the following months, and after one year, T-cell counts and TCRbeta diversity were mostly attributed to newly produced T cells. Apparently early alphabetaT-cell count recovery about two months after transplant reportedly relied on only several hundred rapidly expanded clones derived from non-depleted graft cells. The high TCRbeta diversity at day 60 in some patients was ascribed to recipient T cells and intrathymic progenitors that had survived conditioning.

The sample here was PBMCs, taken before TCRalphabeta/CD19-depleted stem cell transplant. This clonotype was sampled from a girl between 2 and 10 years old with congenital amegakaryocytic thrombocytopenia, due to receive a stem cell transplant.

The CDR3 loop reads CASSLGLAEEETQYF. The nucleotide sequence is given as TGCGCCAGCAGCTTGGGACTAGCGGAAGAAGAGACCCAGTACTTC. This receptor chain uses TRBV5-1 and TRBJ2-5, with 9 bases matching TRBD2. The germline V and J ends show losses of 0 bases and 3 bases respectively, and no gene match explains 3 bases of the junction. From its cysteine to its phenylalanine, the CDR3 spans 15 amino acids. Solely the CDR3 DNA is kept, with 45 bases framed from the first base. According to the germline V gene, CDR1 reads SGHRS and CDR2 reads YFSETQ.